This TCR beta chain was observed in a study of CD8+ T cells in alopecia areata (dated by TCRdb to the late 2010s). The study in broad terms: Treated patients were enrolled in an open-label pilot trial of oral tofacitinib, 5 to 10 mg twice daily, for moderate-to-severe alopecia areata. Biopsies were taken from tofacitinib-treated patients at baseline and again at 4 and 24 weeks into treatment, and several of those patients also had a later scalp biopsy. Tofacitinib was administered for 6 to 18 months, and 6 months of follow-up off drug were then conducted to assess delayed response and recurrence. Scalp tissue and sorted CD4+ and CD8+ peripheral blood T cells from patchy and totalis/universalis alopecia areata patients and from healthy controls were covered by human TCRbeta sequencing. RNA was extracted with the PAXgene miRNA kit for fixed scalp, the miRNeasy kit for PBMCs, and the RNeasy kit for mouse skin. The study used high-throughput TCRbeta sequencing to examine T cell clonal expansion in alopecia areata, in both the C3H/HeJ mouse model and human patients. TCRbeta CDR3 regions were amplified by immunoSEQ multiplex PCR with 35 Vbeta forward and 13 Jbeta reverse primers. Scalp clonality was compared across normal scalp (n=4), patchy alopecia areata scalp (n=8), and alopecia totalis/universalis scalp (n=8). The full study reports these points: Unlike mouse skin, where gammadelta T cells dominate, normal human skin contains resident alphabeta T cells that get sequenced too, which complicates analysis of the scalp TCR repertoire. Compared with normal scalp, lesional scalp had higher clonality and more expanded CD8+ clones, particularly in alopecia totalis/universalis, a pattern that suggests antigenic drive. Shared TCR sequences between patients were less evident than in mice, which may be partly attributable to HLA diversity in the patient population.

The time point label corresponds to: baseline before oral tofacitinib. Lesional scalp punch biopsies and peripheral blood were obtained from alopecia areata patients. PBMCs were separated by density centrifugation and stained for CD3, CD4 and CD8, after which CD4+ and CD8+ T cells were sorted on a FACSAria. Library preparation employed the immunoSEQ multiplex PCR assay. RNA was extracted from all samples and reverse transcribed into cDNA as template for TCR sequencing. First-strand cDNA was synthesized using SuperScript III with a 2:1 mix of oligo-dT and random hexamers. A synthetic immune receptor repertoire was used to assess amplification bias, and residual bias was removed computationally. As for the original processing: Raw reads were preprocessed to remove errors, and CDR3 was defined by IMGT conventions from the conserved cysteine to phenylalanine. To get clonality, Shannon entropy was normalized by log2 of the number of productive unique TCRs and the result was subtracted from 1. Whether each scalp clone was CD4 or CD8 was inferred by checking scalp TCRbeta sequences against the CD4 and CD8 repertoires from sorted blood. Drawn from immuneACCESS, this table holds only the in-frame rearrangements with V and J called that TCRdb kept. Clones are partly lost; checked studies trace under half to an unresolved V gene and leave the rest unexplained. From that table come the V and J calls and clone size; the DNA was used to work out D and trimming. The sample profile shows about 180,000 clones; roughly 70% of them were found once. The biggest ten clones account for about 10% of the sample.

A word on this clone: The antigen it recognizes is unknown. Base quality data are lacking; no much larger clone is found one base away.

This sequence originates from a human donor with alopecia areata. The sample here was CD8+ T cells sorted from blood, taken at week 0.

The CDR3 protein sequence reads: CASSGYENTEAFF. The nucleotide sequence is TGTGCCAGCAGTGGTTACGAGAACACTGAAGCTTTCTTT. In this chain, TRBV2 is recombined with TRBJ1-1, with the D gene call left open. The CDR3, from cysteine to phenylalanine, totals 13 residues. Only the CDR3 part of the read is kept: 39 bases, read in frame from the first base. From a lookup of the germline V gene, CDR1 and CDR2 are SNHLY and FYNNEI. Between the V and J ends, shortened by 4 bases and 1 base respectively, the junction contains 7 bases. Beyond the CDR3, the reference TRBV2 and TRBJ1-1 genes provide the residues; the full variable domain reads: EPEVTQTPSHQVTQMGQEVILRCVPISNHLYFYWYRQILGQKVEFLVSFYNNEISEKSEIFDDQFSVERPDGSNFTLKIRSTKLEDSAMYFCASSGYENTEAFFGQGTRLTVV.